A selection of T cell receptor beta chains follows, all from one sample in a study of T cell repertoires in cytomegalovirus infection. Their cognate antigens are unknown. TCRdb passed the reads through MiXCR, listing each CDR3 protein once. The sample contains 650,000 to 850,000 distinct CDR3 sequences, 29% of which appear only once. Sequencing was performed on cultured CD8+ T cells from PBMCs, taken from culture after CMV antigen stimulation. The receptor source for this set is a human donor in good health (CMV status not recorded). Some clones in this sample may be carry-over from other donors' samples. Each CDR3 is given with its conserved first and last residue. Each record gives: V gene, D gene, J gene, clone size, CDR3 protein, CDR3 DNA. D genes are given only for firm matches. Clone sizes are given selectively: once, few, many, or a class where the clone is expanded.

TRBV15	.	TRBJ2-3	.	CATSPRTGTDTQYF	TGTGCCACCAGCCCTCGGACTGGCACAGATACGCAGTATTTT
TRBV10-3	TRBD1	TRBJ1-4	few	CAISESRMGKGAGGKLFF	TGTGCCATCAGTGAGTCGAGAATGGGAAAAGGTGCAGGGGGAAAACTGTTTTTT
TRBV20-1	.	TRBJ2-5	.	CSARDFGGKETQYF	TGCAGTGCTAGAGATTTTGGGGGGAAAGAGACCCAGTACTTC
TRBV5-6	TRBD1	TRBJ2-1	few	CASSFRTGPGEREQFF	TGTGCCAGCAGCTTCCGGACAGGGCCGGGGGAGAGGGAGCAGTTCTTC
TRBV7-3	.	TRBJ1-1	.	CASSTVLRGKAEAFF	TGTGCCAGCAGCACCGTTCTCCGAGGGAAGGCTGAAGCTTTCTTT
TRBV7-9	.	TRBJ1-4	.	CASSKRGGEKLFF	TGTGCCAGCAGCAAGCGAGGAGGGGAAAAACTGTTTTTT
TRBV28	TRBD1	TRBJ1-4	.	CASSIDRGLSNEKLFF	TGTGCCAGCAGTATCGACAGGGGGCTGTCTAATGAAAAACTGTTTTTT
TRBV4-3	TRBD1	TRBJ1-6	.	CAGSQVEGAPDSPLHF	TGCGCCGGCAGCCAGGTGGAGGGGGCCCCCGATTCACCCCTCCACTTT
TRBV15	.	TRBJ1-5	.	CATSRDRTSNQPQHF	TGTGCCACCAGCAGAGATCGCACCAGCAATCAGCCCCAGCATTTT
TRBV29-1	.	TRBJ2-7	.	CSVETLGQFSYEQYF	TGCAGCGTTGAAACCCTCGGACAGTTCTCCTACGAGCAGTACTTC
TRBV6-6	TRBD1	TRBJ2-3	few	CASSSPDRGTDTQYF	TGTGCCAGCAGTTCCCCGGACAGGGGCACAGATACGCAGTATTTT
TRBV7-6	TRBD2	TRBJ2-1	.	CASSHPASGGGYNEQFF	TGTGCCAGCAGCCACCCGGCTAGCGGGGGGGGTTACAATGAGCAGTTCTTC
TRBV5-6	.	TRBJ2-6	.	CASSLEGTPSGANVLTF	TGTGCCAGCAGCTTGGAGGGGACTCCCTCTGGGGCCAACGTCCTGACTTTC
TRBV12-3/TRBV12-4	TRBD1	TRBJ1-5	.	CASSSQGAGNQPQHF	TGTGCCAGCAGTTCTCAGGGGGCTGGCAATCAGCCCCAGCATTTT
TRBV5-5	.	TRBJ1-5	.	CASSRGNGNQPQHF	TGTGCCAGCAGCAGGGGAAATGGCAATCAGCCCCAGCATTTT
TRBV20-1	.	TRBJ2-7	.	CSASGVTSYEQYF	TGCAGTGCTAGCGGGGTTACCTCCTACGAGCAGTACTTC
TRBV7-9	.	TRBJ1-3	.	CASRRGDSGNTIYF	TGTGCCAGCAGGAGAGGAGATAGTGGAAACACCATATATTTT
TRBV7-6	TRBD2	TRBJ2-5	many	CASILAGGYQETQYF	TGTGCCAGCATCCTAGCGGGAGGGTACCAAGAGACCCAGTACTTC
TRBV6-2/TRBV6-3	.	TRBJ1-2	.	CASSYPPEAYGYTF	TGTGCCAGCAGTTACCCCCCCGAGGCTTATGGCTACACCTTC
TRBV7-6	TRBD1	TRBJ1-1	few	CASSPRGLVYTEAFF	TGTGCCAGCAGCCCCAGGGGGCTGGTATACACTGAAGCTTTCTTT
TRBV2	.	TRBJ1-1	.	CASRGGRQAFF	TGTGCCAGCAGGGGGGGACGACAAGCTTTCTTT
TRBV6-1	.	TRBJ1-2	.	CASSEGSWGYTF	TGTGCCAGCAGTGAAGGAAGTTGGGGCTACACCTTC
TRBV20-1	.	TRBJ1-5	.	CSARDPFIRDNNQPQHF	TGCAGTGCTAGAGATCCTTTTATCCGGGACAATAATCAGCCCCAGCATTTT
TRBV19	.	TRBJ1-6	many	CASTPGQRLNSPLHF	TGTGCCAGTACGCCAGGGCAAAGGTTAAATTCACCCCTCCACTTT
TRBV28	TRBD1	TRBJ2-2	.	CASSSQDRVTGELFF	TGTGCCAGCAGTTCCCAGGACAGGGTGACCGGGGAGCTGTTTTTT
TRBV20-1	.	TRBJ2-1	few	CSARARDSREQFF	TGCAGTGCTAGAGCGAGAGACTCCAGGGAGCAGTTCTTC
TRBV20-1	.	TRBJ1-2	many	CSARSFQGFQYGYTF	TGCAGTGCTAGATCCTTTCAGGGCTTCCAGTATGGCTACACCTTC
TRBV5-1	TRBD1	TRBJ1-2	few	CASSGSGTGYFGGYGYTF	TGCGCCAGCAGCGGATCAGGGACAGGTTACTTCGGAGGCTATGGCTACACCTTC
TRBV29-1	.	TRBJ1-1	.	CSAEWAGKPDTEAFF	TGCAGCGCGGAGTGGGCAGGGAAGCCGGACACTGAAGCTTTCTTT
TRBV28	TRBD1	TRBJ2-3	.	CASRRDRDSTDTQYF	TGTGCCAGCAGACGGGACAGGGACAGCACAGATACGCAGTATTTT
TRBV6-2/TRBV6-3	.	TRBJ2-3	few	CASSYVRTDTQYF	TGTGCCAGCAGTTACGTGCGGACAGATACGCAGTATTTT
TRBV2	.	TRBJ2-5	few	CASAPGTAETQYF	TGTGCCTCCGCCCCAGGGACGGCAGAGACCCAGTACTTC
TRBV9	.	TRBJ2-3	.	CASSVETVTDTQYF	TGTGCCAGCAGCGTAGAAACCGTCACAGATACGCAGTATTTT
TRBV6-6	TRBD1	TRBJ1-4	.	CASKRDRDVQGWLFF	TGTGCCAGCAAGCGCGACAGGGACGTCCAGGGGTGGCTGTTTTTT
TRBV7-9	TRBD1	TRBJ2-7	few	CASSAPGQPYEQYF	TGTGCCAGCAGCGCGCCGGGACAGCCCTACGAGCAGTACTTC
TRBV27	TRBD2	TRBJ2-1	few	CASSPELAGNYNEQFF	TGTGCCAGCAGCCCCGAACTAGCGGGGAATTACAATGAGCAGTTCTTC
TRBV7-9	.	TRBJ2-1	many	CASSMRGEMVVEQFF	TGTGCCAGCAGCATGAGGGGGGAAATGGTGGTCGAGCAGTTCTTC
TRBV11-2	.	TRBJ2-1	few	CASSLWRRDVGGEQFF	TGTGCCAGCAGCTTATGGAGGAGGGACGTAGGGGGGGAGCAGTTCTTC
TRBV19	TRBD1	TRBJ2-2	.	CASYGPGTDITTGELFF	TGTGCCAGCTATGGGCCCGGGACAGATATTACCACCGGGGAGCTGTTTTTT
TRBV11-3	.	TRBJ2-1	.	CASSLSRDTWGNEQFF	TGTGCCAGCAGCCTCTCTAGGGACACGTGGGGCAATGAGCAGTTCTTC